This T cell receptor beta chain was captured in a study of blood T cell repertoires in COVID-19 (TCRdb year 2020). Context from the whole study: Samples from collaborators originated in the United States, Italy and Spain and spanned both the acute and convalescent phases of COVID-19. The material from the prospective study consisted of cDNA or gDNA derived from T cells, B-cell-depleted T cells, or PBMCs. The dataset comprised deeply sampled blood TCRbeta repertoires from subjects exposed to, actively infected with, or recovered from COVID-19. The repertoires were released in a freely available public database intended as a resource for research on the immune response to SARS-CoV-2. Samples came from the ongoing ImmuneRACE study (first 160 participants) plus 1,254 subjects from 6 global collaborators. Sample metadata almost always included a de-identified subject ID, COVID-19 status, age in years and sex. HLA class I and class II types, where available, came from metadata supplied by the sample provider rather than from assay-based typing. What the authors observed across the whole study: The quantity of clinical and demographic metadata differed by source and by participant and was supplied without curation.

With respect to this clone: Its binding antigen is unknown. Base qualities are not provided; no much larger clone lies one nucleotide away.

TCRbeta CDR3 regions were amplified from genomic DNA using the immunoSEQ Assay, a bias-controlled multiplex PCR. From the authors' description of their analysis: Nucleated cell counts per sample were estimated from amplification of reference gene primers within the assay. To quantify the absolute abundance of each unique TCRbeta CDR3 rearrangement, sequence reads were collapsed and filtered. For each sample, productive Simpson clonality was calculated as the square root of Simpson's diversity index over productive rearrangements. Drawn from immuneACCESS, this table holds only the in-frame rearrangements with V and J called that TCRdb kept. Clones are partly lost; checked studies trace under half to an unresolved V gene and leave the rest unexplained. The V and J calls and clone size were taken over from that table, and D and trimming were inferred from the DNA. The sample data list about 120,000 clones, and under 90% of these were observed just once. The ten biggest clones cover 3% to 5% of the sample.

Collaborating institutions collected whole blood in K2EDTA tubes following their own protocols. For TCRbeta analysis, collaborators shipped samples in one of three forms: frozen whole blood, isolated PBMCs, or DNA extracted from either of those sample types. The CDR3 measures 14 amino acids from cysteine to phenylalanine. The only DNA kept is the CDR3, 42 bases in frame from the first base. The junction shows trimming of 4 bases on V and 7 bases on J, and the gene matches do not reach 4 bases of it. CDR1 and CDR2 (MGHRA, YSYEKL) derive from the germline V gene. The sequenced sample was peripheral blood. Here the chain combines TRBV4-1 and TRBJ1-4; the central 9 bases match TRBD1. The TCR comes from a man aged 55-75 years with acute or convalescent COVID-19. The DNA sequence is given as TGCGCCAGCAGCCCCGGGACAGGGACTGAAAAACTGTTTTTT. Its coded protein is CASSPGTGTEKLFF.